This entry lists 3 T cell receptor beta chains sequenced from one sample in a study of blood T cell repertoires in COVID-19. Profiled with immunoSEQ multiplex PCR; TCRdb holds only in-frame clones, not every one. Of 130,000 to 150,000 clones in the sample, approximately 85% are singletons; the top ten hold 8%. Sequenced sample: peripheral blood. The receptors here all came from a woman in her sixties with COVID-19, enrolled during active disease.

In nucleotides, the CDR3 is TGTGCCACCAGCAGAGAAATGATCCGGGGCTCCTATAATTCACCCCTCCACTTT. Protein: CATSREMIRGSYNSPLHF. The chain couples TRBV15 to TRBJ1-6; D remains unclear. Germline V lookup: CDR1 LNHNV, CDR2 YYDKDF (reference sequence). V was trimmed by 0 bases and J by 0 bases, leaving 12 bases between them. The CDR3 has 18 amino acids.

This clone was seen only once. The chain couples TRBV10-3 to TRBJ2-7, with D perhaps TRBD1 (5 bases). The V end lost 6 bases, the J end lost 3 bases, and 18 bases lay between the germline ends. CDR1 and CDR2 (germline): ENHRY, SYGVKD. The CDR3 runs 15 residues. CDR3 amino acids: CAISARVVGDYEQYF. In DNA, the CDR3 is TGTGCCATCAGCGCCAGGGTAGTTGGTGACTACGAGCAGTACTTC.

The chain couples TRBV7-6 to TRBJ1-1; tentatively, D is TRBD1 (5 bases). CDR3 length: 18 residues. Deletions cut 0 bases from V and 4 bases from J, with 21 bases between. The germline V gene encodes CDR1 SGHVS and CDR2 FNYEAQ. This CDR3 reads CASSLALGRRGLGTEAFF. CDR3 DNA sequence: TGTGCCAGCAGCTTAGCGCTCGGGAGAAGGGGACTGGGCACTGAAGCTTTCTTT.